This T cell receptor beta chain was identified during a study of T cell responses to AZD1222 COVID-19 vaccine. Study overall: Second-dose recipients at about 4 or about 12 weeks were treated as one pooled group. Points from the study as a whole: Nearly half of the spike-specific TCRs reportedly recognize variant regions that carry no mutations. With two AZD1222 doses given, Spike-specific TCR breadth and depth both rose. Sampling that yielded the repertoires occurred only after the peak T cell response.

The repertoire was sequenced with immunoSEQ multiplex PCR; TCRdb's copy has only in-frame clones and lacks some. The sample holds approximately 79,000 clones, roughly 90% seen once. Worth noting for this clone: Antigen specificity is unknown.

V lost 4 bases, J lost 2 bases, and 13 bases lay in between. Germline values: CDR1 SGHNT, CDR2 YENEEA. This CDR3 has 15 amino acids. V is TRBV11-3 and J is TRBJ2-3; possibly TRBD2 for D (6 bases). The sample consisted of peripheral blood, taken on day 0 of AZD1222 vaccination. The source of this sequence is an adult in good health. For the CDR3, the DNA is TGTGCCAGCAGCTGGGCCGGGACTTCCACAGATACGCAGTATTTT. Protein sequence: CASSWAGTSTDTQYF. The full variable domain, its missing parts supplied by reference TRBV11-3 and TRBJ2-3, is EAGVVQSPRYKIIEKKQPVAFWCNPISGHNTLYWYLQNLGQGPELLIRYENEEAVDDSQLPKDRFSAERLKGVDSTLKIQPAELGDSAVYLCASSWAGTSTDTQYFGPGTRLTVL.